This TCR delta chain originates from a study of Vδ1+ human thymocytes. Study-wide points: Thymic TRG and TRD repertoires appeared highly polyclonal, with Gaussian CDR3 length distributions. Many TRG clonotypes were shared between donors; TRD repertoires were essentially private.

Sequences come from RNA converted to cDNA by reverse transcription. The CDR3 regions were amplified by multiplex PCR from V-gene primers to a constant-region primer. TCRdb re-called clones from the multiplex PCR reads using CATT. This sample yields 24,000 or so delta-chain clones, of which around 28% are seen a single time; roughly 1.6% belongs to the top ten. V was pared by 5 bases and J by 2 bases, with 15 bases between. The CDR3 loop spans 15 amino acids. Germline V gene lookup returns CDR1 TSWWSYY and CDR2 QGS. There are many counts of this clone. The antigen is unknown. The V gene is TRDV1, the J gene TRDJ1; possibly TRDD2 for D (5 bases). Specimen: Vdelta1+ gamma-delta thymocytes from the thymus. This sample's subset: FACS-sorted CD3+ TCRalphabeta- TCRVdelta1+ TCRVdelta2- thymocytes. The TCR was taken from a boy in the first two years of life who had congenital heart surgery. The CDR3 spells CALGNPPTITDKLIF. The CDR3, as DNA: TGTGCTCTTGGGAACCCCCCTACGATAACCGATAAACTCATCTTT.